This TCR beta chain originates from a study of T cells after yellow fever vaccination. Study-level results: Sorted repertoires could include abundant contaminating clonotypes from bulk cells.

This clonotype was observed a handful of times. What it binds is not known. The V end was cut by 4 bases, the J end by 4 bases, with 13 bases between. This CDR3 has 15 residues. Germline assignment: CDR1 MGHRA and CDR2 YSYEKL. Template-switching 5'RACE yielded the TCR cDNA; a universal primer site and UMIs were added in the process. TCRdb re-derived calls from the 5' RACE reads in MiXCR, one entry per CDR3 protein. Of some 160,000 distinct CDR3 sequences listed, about a tenth are singletons. The clonotype originates from a man aged 18 to 29 who received the YFV17D yellow fever vaccine. The rearrangement uses TRBV4-1 and TRBJ2-2; D assignment may be TRBD1 or TRBD2 (5 bases each). The sequences come from CD8+ T cells sorted from PBMCs, collected 45 days after the yellow fever booster vaccination. CDR3 region: CASSPGTSTTGELFF. As DNA, the CDR3 is TGCGCCAGCAGCCCGGGGACCAGTACCACCGGGGAGCTGTTTTTT.